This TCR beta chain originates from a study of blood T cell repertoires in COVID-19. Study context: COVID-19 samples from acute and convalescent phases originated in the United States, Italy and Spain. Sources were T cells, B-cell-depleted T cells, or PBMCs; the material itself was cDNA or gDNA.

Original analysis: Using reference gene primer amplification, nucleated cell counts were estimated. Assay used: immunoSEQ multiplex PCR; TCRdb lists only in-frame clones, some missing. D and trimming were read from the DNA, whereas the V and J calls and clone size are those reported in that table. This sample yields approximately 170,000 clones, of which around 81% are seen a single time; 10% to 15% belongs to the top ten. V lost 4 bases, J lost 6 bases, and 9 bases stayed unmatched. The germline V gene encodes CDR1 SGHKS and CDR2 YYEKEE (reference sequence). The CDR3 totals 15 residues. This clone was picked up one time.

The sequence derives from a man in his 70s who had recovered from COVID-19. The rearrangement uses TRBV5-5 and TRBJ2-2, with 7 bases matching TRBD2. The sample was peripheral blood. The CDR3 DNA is TGTGCCAGCAGCCCGAGGGAAGCGGGACCCGGGGAGCTGTTTTTT. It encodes CASSPREAGPGELFF.